This T cell receptor beta chain appears in the sequencing data of a study of cytomegalovirus exposure and HLA in healthy donors (dated by TCRdb to about 2017). Context from the whole study: According to a later analysis, the 120 or so validation repertoires were produced on the same platform as the 680 or so repertoires of the first cohort. The study aimed to test whether cataloging public T cell receptors could reveal signatures of past pathogen exposure. High-throughput TCR immunosequencing, statistical association of individual TCRs with disease status, and machine learning were combined to predict cytomegalovirus infection status. In addition to the first cohort of 666 subjects, a separate validation cohort of 130 or so different subjects was used.

On this clone: Its target antigen remains unknown. Within one base of it there is no much larger clone, and no base qualities were kept.

Broad study findings and their caveats: Most TCR sequences were seen in very few donors, while some public TCRs were found in many individuals. The authors suggested that the approach could potentially be generalized to other disease states and immunological phenotypes. A few of the identified cytomegalovirus-associated TCR beta chains were confirmed in vitro to be specific for cytomegalovirus antigens. The validation cohort had no HLA typing available for a later analysis, so co-occurrence within that cohort was assessed over all 110 or so repertoires. The classifier was reported to diagnose cytomegalovirus status with high specificity and sensitivity in both the original cohort and the validation cohort. Subsequent analysis determined that TCRs grouped into clusters in the first cohort also showed a tendency toward co-occurrence across the roughly 110 validation repertoires, and 94% of cluster scores exceeded 0. The study listed 164 TCR beta chains as associated with cytomegalovirus.

The method behind the library was the immunoSEQ multiplex PCR assay. The published analysis was carried out like this. A statistical classification framework was built to diagnose cytomegalovirus status from the catalog of TCR beta chain sequences. This immuneACCESS table, as held by TCRdb, lists in-frame sequences with V and J called but not all clones. Of the missing ones, under half trace to an unresolved V gene in checked studies; the others have no known cause. The DNA gave D and trimming, while V, J and clone size come from that table. The sample contains 160,000 or so clones, roughly 86% of them found a single time. The ten largest clones add up to 2% to 3% of the sample. The donors were included in the validation cohort of over a hundred subjects, a group kept apart from the roughly 680-subject first cohort. The clonotype was recovered from a man younger than 35 in good health and CMV-seropositive. Material for sequencing was PBMCs.

In nucleotide form, the sequence is TGTGCCAGTAGTATAGCCTGGGGGGATTCACCCCTCCACTTT. Its translation is CASSIAWGDSPLHF. Recombination connected TRBV19 to TRBJ1-6, with a tentative D gene TRBD1 over 5 matching bases. From a lookup of the germline V gene (reference sequence), CDR1 and CDR2 are LNHDA and SQIVND. Trimming at the junction amounts to 1 base on V and 8 bases on J, and the germline ends lie 9 bases apart. Counted from cysteine to phenylalanine, this CDR3 has 14 amino acids. CDR3 DNA only is kept here, 42 bases in frame from base 1.